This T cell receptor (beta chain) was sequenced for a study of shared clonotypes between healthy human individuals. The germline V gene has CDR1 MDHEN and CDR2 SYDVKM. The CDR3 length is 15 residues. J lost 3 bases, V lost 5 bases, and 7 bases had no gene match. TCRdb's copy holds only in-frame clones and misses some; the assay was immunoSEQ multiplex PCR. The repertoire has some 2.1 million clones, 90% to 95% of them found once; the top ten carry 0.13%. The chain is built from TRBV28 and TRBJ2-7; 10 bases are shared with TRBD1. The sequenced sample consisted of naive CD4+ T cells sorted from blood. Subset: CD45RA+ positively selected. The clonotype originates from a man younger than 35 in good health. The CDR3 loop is CASSGTGTGDYEQYF. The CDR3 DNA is TGTGCCAGCAGTGGGACCGGGACAGGGGACTACGAGCAGTACTTC. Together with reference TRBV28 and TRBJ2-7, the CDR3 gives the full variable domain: DVKVTQSSRYLVKRTGEKVFLECVQDMDHENMFWYRQDPGLGLRLIYFSYDVKMKEKGDIPEGYSVSREKKERFSLILESASTNQTSMYLCASSGTGTGDYEQYFGPGTRLTVT.